The clone carrying this T cell receptor beta chain was detected ten times or more. Its cognate antigen is unknown. The template for TCR beta VDJ and CDR3 sequence profiling was genomic DNA. TCRdb used MiXCR to reprocess the reads, holding one entry per CDR3 protein. The table lists about 41,000 distinct CDR3 sequences, roughly 69% of them singletons. Germline V gene sequence: CDR1 KGHDR, CDR2 SFDVKD. V was trimmed by 7 bases and J by 1 base, leaving 19 bases between them. The CDR3 is made up of 17 amino acids. The source of the sample is a study of CD8+CD57+ T cells in acquired aplastic anemia. Whole-study results and caveats: A significant difference in CD8+ Simpson's diversity between patients and controls was not found. Researchers report that 25 to 35 CD8+ CDR3 sequences appeared in both patients and controls.

Sequencing was done on patients that had shown CD8+CD57+ cell expansion by flow cytometry. In all patients, the disease was severe acquired aplastic anemia. No therapy had been given to the patients at the time of blood sampling. The sequencing input was sorted CD4+, CD8+, or CD8+CD57+ T cells (not recorded which) from PBMCs. The clonotype was recovered from a human donor with aplastic anemia. J is TRBJ2-1 and V is TRBV24-1; D might be TRBD2 (5 bases). The CDR3 coding sequence is TGTGCCACCAGGAGAGAATCCGGGGTCCGTTCCTACAATGAGCAGTTCTTC. Its translation is CATRRESGVRSYNEQFF.